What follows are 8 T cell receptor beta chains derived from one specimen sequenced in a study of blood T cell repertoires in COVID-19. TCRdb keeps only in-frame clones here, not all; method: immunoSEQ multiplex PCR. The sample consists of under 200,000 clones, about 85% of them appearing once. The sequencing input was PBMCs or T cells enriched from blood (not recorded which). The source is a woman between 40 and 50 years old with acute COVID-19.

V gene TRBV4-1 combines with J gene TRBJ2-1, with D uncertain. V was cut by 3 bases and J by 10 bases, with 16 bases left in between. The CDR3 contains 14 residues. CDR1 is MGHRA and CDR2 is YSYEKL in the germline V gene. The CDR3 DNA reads TGCGCCAGCAGCCATGGTGATACGTTGAGGGAGCAGTTCTTC. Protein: CASSHGDTLREQFF.

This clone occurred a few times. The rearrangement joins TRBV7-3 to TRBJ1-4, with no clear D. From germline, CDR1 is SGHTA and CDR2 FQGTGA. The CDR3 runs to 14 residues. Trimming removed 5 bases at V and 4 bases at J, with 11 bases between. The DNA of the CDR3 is TGTGCCAGCAGCCTCGAACAGATTAATGAAAAACTGTTTTTT. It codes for CASSLEQINEKLFF.

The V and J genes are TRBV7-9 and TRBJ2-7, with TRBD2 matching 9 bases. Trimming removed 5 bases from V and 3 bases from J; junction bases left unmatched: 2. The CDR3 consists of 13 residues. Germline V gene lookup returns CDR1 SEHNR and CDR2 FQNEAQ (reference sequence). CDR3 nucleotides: TGTGCCAGCAGCCAGACTAGCGGCTACGAGCAGTACTTC. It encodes CASSQTSGYEQYF. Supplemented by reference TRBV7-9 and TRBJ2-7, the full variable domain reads DTGVSQNPRHKITKRGQNVTFRCDPISEHNRLYWYRQTLGQGPEFLTYFQNEAQLEKSRLLSDRFSAERPKGSFSTLEIQRTEQGDSAMYLCASSQTSGYEQYFGPGTRLTVT.

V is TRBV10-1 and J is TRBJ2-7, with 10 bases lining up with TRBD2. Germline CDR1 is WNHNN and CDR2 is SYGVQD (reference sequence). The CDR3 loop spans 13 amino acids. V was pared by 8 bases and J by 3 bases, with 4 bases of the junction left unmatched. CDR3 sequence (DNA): TGCGCCAGCCAGCGGGGGGGAGGCTACGAGCAGTACTTC. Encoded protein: CASQRGGGYEQYF.

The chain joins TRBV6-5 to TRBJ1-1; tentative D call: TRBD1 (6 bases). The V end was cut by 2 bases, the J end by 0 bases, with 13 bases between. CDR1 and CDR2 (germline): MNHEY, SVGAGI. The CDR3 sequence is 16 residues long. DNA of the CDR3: TGTGCCAGCAGTTACACTTTACAGGGAGTGAACACTGAAGCTTTCTTT. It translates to CASSYTLQGVNTEAFF.

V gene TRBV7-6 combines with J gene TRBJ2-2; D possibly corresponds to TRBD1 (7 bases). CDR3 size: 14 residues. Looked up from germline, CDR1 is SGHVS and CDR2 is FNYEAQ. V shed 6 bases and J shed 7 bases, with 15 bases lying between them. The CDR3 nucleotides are TGTGCCAGCAGTCTGGAGGGGGCGATCGGGGAGCTGTTTTTT. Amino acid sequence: CASSLEGAIGELFF.

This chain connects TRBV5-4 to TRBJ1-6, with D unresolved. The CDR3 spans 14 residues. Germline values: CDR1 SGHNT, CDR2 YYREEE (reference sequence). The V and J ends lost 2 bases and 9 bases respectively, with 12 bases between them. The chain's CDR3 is CASSFRERGSPLHF. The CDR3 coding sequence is TGTGCCAGCAGCTTCAGAGAACGAGGTTCACCCCTCCACTTT.

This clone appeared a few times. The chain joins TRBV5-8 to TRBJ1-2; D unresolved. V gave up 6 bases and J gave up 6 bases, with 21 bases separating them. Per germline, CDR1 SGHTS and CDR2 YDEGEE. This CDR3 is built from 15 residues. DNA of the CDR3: TGTGCCAGCAAACCGCCGCTGGTCTCCGGGAATGGCTACACCTTC. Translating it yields CASKPPLVSGNGYTF. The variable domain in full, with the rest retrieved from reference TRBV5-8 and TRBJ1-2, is EAGVTQSPTHLIKTRGQQATLRCSPISGHTSVYWYQQALGLGLQFLLWYDEGEERNRGNFPPRFSGRQFPNYSSELNVNALELEDSALYLCASKPPLVSGNGYTFGSGTRLTVV.